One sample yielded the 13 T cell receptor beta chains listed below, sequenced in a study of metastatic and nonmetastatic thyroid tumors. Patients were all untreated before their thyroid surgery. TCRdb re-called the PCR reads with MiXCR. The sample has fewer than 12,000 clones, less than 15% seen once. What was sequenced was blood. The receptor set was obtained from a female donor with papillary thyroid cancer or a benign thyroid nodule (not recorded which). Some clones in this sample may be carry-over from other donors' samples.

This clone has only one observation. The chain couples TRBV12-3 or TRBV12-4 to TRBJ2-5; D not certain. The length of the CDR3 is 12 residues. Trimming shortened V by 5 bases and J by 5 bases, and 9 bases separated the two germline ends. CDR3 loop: CASSGSLETQYF. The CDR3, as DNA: TGTGCCAGCAGTGGGTCCTTGGAGACCCAGTACTTC.

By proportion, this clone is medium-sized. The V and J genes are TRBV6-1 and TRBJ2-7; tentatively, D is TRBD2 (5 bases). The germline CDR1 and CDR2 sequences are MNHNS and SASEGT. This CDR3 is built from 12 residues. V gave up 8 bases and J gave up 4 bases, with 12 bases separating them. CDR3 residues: CASSSGIYEQYF. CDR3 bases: TGTGCCAGCTCTTCGGGGATATACGAGCAGTACTTC.

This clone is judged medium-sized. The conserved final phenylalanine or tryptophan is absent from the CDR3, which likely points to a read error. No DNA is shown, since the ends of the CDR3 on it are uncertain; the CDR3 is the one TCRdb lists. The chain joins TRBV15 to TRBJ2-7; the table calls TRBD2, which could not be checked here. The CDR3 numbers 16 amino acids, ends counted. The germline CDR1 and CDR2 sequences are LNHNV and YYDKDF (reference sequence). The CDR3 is CATSRDPGLAGGPVSY.

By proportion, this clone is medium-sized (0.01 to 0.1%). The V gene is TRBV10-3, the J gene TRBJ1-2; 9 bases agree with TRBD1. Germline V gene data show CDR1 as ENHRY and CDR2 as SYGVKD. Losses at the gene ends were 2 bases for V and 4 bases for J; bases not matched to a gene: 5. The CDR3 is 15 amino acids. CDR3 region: CAISEPDRGFYGYTF. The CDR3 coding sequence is TGTGCCATCAGTGAGCCGGACAGGGGATTCTATGGCTACACCTTC.

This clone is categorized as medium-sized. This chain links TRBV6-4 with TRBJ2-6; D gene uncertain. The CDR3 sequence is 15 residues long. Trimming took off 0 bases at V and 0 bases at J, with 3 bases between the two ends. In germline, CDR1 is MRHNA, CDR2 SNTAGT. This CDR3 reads CASSDSSSGANVLTF. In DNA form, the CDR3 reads TGTGCCAGCAGTGACTCGAGCTCTGGGGCCAACGTCCTGACTTTC.

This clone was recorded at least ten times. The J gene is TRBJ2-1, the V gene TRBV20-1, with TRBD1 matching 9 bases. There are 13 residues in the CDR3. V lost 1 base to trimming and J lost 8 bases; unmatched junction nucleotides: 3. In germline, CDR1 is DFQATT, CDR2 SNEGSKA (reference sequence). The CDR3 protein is CSARGDREYEQFF. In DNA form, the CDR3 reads TGCAGTGCTAGAGGGGACAGGGAGTATGAGCAGTTCTTC.

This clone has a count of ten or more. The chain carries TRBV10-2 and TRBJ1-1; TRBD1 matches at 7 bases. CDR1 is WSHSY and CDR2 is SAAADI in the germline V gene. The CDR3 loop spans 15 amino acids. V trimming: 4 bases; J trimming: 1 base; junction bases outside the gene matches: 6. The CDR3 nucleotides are TGCGCCAGCAGTGCTTGGGACAGTTCGAACACTGAAGCTTTCTTT. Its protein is CASSAWDSSNTEAFF.

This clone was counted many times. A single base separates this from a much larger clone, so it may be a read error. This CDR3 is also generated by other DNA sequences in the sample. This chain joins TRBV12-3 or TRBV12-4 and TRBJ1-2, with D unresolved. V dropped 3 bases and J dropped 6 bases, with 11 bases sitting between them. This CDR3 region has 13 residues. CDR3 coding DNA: TGTGCCAGCAGTTTCCGAGAAGGCGATGGCTACACCTTC. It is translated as CASSFREGDGYTF.

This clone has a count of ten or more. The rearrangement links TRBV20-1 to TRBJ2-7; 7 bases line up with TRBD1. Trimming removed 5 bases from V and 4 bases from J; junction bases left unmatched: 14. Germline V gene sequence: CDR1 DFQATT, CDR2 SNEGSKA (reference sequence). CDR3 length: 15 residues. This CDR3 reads CSALPSGRGRYEQYF. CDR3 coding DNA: TGCAGTGCTCTCCCAAGTGGTAGGGGGCGGTACGAGCAGTACTTC.

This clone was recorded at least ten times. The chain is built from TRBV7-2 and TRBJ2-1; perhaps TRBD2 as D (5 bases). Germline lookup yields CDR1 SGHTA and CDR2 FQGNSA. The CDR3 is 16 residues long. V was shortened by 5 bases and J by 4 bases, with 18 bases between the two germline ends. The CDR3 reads CASSRSATDDYNEQFF. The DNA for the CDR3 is TGTGCCAGCAGCCGTAGCGCCACGGACGATTACAATGAGCAGTTCTTC.

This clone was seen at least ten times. The CDR3 region has the DNA TGTGCCAGCAGCGAGAAGGCCAACAATGAGCAGTTCTTC. As protein: CASSEKANNEQFF. The genes are TRBV7-2 and TRBJ2-1; D is uncertain. CDR3 size: 13 residues. Trimming pared 5 bases from V and 5 bases from J, leaving 10 bases between. Germline V gene data show CDR1 as SGHTA and CDR2 as FQGNSA.

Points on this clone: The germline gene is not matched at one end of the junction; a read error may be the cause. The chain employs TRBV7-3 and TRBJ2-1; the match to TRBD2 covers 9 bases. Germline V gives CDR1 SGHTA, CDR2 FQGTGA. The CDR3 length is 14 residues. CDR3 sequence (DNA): TGTGCCAGCAGCTCTAGCGGGGCCCGATGTGAGCAGTTCTTT. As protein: CASSSSGARCEQFF.

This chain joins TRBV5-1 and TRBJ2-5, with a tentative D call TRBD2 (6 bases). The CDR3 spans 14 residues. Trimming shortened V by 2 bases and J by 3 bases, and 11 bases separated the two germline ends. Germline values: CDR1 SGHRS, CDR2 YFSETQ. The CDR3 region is CASSLRVAEETQYF. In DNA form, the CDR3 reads TGCGCCAGCAGCTTAAGGGTAGCGGAAGAGACCCAGTACTTC. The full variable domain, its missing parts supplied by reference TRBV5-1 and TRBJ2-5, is KAGVTQTPRYLIKTRGQQVTLSCSPISGHRSVSWYQQTPGQGLQFLFEYFSETQRNKGNFPGRFSGRQFSNSRSEMNVSTLELGDSALYLCASSLRVAEETQYFGPGTRLLVL.